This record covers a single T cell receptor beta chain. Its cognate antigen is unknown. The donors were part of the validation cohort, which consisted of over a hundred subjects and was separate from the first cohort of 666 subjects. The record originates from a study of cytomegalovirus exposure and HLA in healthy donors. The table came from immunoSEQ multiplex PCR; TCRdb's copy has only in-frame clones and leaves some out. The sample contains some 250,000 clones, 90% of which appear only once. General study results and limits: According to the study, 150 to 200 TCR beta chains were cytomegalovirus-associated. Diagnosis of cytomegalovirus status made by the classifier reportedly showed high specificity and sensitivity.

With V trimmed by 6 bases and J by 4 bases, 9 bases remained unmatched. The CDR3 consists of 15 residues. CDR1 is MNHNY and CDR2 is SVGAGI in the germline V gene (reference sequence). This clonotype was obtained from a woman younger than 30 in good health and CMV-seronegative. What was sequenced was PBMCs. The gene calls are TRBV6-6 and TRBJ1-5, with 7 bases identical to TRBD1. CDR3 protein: CASRRGTELNQPQHF. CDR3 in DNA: TGTGCCAGCAGACGTGGGACAGAACTGAATCAGCCCCAGCATTTT.